These 24 T cell receptor beta chains originate from one sample sequenced in a study of T cell responses to AZD1222 COVID-19 vaccine. TCRdb's table, derived via immunoSEQ multiplex PCR, lists solely in-frame clones and lacks some. The sample shows about 85,000 clones, approximately 86% of them seen only once. Sequenced material: peripheral blood, taken on day 0 of AZD1222 vaccination. These receptors were taken from an adult in good health.

The rearrangement joins TRBV6-5 to TRBJ1-2; D remains ambiguous. The length of the CDR3 is 13 residues. Germline V gene lookup returns CDR1 MNHEY and CDR2 SVGAGI. V lost 6 bases and J lost 0, with 8 bases in between. Written as DNA, the CDR3 is TGTGCCAGCAGGGACGGACCTAACTATGGCTACACCTTC. Amino acid sequence: CASRDGPNYGYTF.

The chain carries TRBV5-6 and TRBJ2-3; D is possibly TRBD1 or TRBD2 (5 bases each). CDR3 length: 13 residues. Germline CDR1 and CDR2: SGHDT and YYEEEE. Deletions cut 0 bases from V and 6 bases from J, with 8 bases between. The CDR3: CASSLDRRDTQYF. In nucleotides, the CDR3 is TGTGCCAGCAGCTTGGACAGGAGGGATACGCAGTATTTT.

This chain links TRBV25-1 with TRBJ2-7; 8 nucleotides line up with TRBD1. This CDR3 region has 14 residues. The V and J ends lost 8 bases and 4 bases, in that order; junction bases with no gene match: 10. CDR1 is MGHDK, CDR2 SYGVNS, per germline. The CDR3 here is CASPGGDRQYEQYF. In nucleotides, the CDR3 is TGTGCCAGCCCCGGCGGGGACAGGCAATACGAGCAGTACTTC.

The chain links TRBV3-1 (or the pseudogene TRBV3-2) to TRBJ2-1, with TRBD2 matching 7 bases. The CDR3 loop spans 15 amino acids. Per germline, CDR1 LGHDT and CDR2 YNNKEL (reference sequence). J gave up 3 bases and V 4 bases, and 6 bases lay outside the gene matches. The CDR3 DNA reads as TGTGCCAGCAGCCCCGGGCCGGGAGGCTACAATGAGCAGTTCTTC. Its protein is CASSPGPGGYNEQFF.

This sequence joins TRBV6-5 and TRBJ1-2; TRBD1 is a possible D gene (6 bases). The CDR3 is 15 amino acids. Germline CDR1 MNHEY, CDR2 SVGAGI. V was cut by 6 bases and J by 2 bases, with 16 bases left in between. The CDR3 here is CASSKSRTANYGYTF. Here the CDR3 DNA reads TGTGCCAGCAGCAAGTCCCGGACAGCGAACTATGGCTACACCTTC.

The rearrangement links TRBV9 to TRBJ1-4; D ambiguous. Deletions cut 4 bases from V and 7 bases from J, with 11 bases between. Germline CDR1 is SGDLS and CDR2 is YYNGEE. The CDR3 sequence is 13 residues long. The CDR3 loop reads CASSSPMSEKLFF. Here the CDR3 DNA reads TGTGCCAGCAGCTCCCCCATGAGTGAAAAACTGTTTTTT. Full variable domain (rest looked up from reference TRBV9 and TRBJ1-4): DSGVTQTPKHLITATGQRVTLRCSPRSGDLSVYWYQQSLDQGLQFLIQYYNGEERAKGNILERFSAQQFPDLHSELNLSSLELGDSALYFCASSSPMSEKLFFGSGTQLSVL.

The chain employs TRBV7-2 and TRBJ2-2; 13 bases fit TRBD2. CDR1 is SGHTA and CDR2 is FQGNSA in the germline V gene. V lost 5 bases and J lost 5; bases outside the gene matches: 5. The CDR3 extends over 16 amino acids. The CDR3 loop reads CASSGGLAGITGELFF. The CDR3 nucleotides read TGTGCCAGCAGCGGGGGACTAGCGGGAATAACCGGGGAGCTGTTTTTT.

V is TRBV5-1 and J is TRBJ1-3; D might be TRBD1 (6 bases). The CDR3 extends over 17 amino acids. Per the germline V gene, CDR1 is SGHRS and CDR2 is YFSETQ. Trimming stripped 0 bases from V and 4 bases from J, with 17 bases between. The CDR3 DNA reads as TGCGCCAGCAGCTTGGCCTCCGCGGGGGGCTCAGGAAACACCATATATTTT. This codes for CASSLASAGGSGNTIYF.

The V gene is TRBV15, the J gene TRBJ2-5, with D possibly matching TRBD1 (6 bases). CDR1 and CDR2 (germline): LNHNV, YYDKDF (reference sequence). This CDR3 has 15 residues. V was cut by 0 bases and J by 5 bases, with 13 bases left in between. CDR3 region: CATSRDRRGAETQYF. In DNA form, the CDR3 reads TGTGCCACCAGCAGAGATCGCAGGGGCGCGGAGACCCAGTACTTC. The full variable domain, its missing parts supplied by reference TRBV15 and TRBJ2-5, is DAMVIQNPRYQVTQFGKPVTLSCSQTLNHNVMYWYQQKSSQAPKLLFHYYDKDFNNEADTPDNFQSRRPNTSFCFLDIRSPGLGDTAMYLCATSRDRRGAETQYFGPGTRLLVL.

The chain carries TRBV7-8 and TRBJ1-4; possibly TRBD1 for D (6 bases). V shed 1 base and J shed 8 bases, with 14 bases lying between them. CDR3 length: 15 amino acids. Per the germline V gene, CDR1 is SGHVS and CDR2 is FQNEAQ. Here the CDR3 reads CASSLGGAGREKLFF. In DNA form, the CDR3 reads TGTGCCAGCAGCTTAGGGGGGGCAGGAAGAGAAAAACTGTTTTTT.

This clone has just a few counts. The J gene is TRBJ2-1, the V gene TRBV10-1; D unclear. Germline CDR1 is WNHNN and CDR2 is SYGVQD (reference sequence). The CDR3 spans 14 residues. The V gene lost 2 bases and the J gene lost 5 bases, with 10 bases spanning the gap. The CDR3 here is CASSEAGTNNEQFF. The CDR3 nucleotides are TGCGCCAGCAGTGAGGCAGGAACGAACAATGAGCAGTTCTTC.

The J gene is TRBJ1-6, the V gene TRBV19, with D unresolved. This CDR3 region has 14 residues. CDR1 is LNHDA and CDR2 is SQIVND in the germline V gene (reference sequence). With 3 bases removed from V and 10 bases from J, the gap between germline ends came to 13 bases. CDR3 sequence (DNA): TGTGCCAGTAGTATGAGGGAGGATCGGTCACCCCTCCACTTT. This codes for CASSMREDRSPLHF.

The chain employs TRBV28 and TRBJ2-2, with D uncertain. The length of the CDR3 is 14 residues. The V end was cut by 2 bases, the J end by 1 base, with 5 bases between. Germline V CDR1 and CDR2: MDHEN, SYDVKM. CDR3 sequence reads: CASSLNWNTGELFF. The CDR3 bases are TGTGCCAGCAGTTTAAACTGGAACACCGGGGAGCTGTTTTTT.

The CDR3 sequence: CASSLKGASGYTF. CDR3 DNA sequence: TGTGCCAGCAGTTTAAAGGGGGCTAGTGGCTACACCTTC. The chain has TRBV6-5 and TRBJ1-2; 7 bases are a match to TRBD1. CDR3 size: 13 residues. Unmatched junction bases numbered 6, after V lost 4 bases and J lost 7 bases. Germline assignment: CDR1 MNHEY and CDR2 SVGAGI.

The rearrangement uses TRBV6-1 and TRBJ2-7; either TRBD1 or TRBD2 may supply D (5 bases each). Germline values: CDR1 MNHNS, CDR2 SASEGT. The CDR3 has 15 residues. The V end lost 3 bases, the J end lost 7 bases, and 19 bases lay between the germline ends. CDR3 DNA sequence: TGTGCCAGCAGTGATGCCGGGACCTCCCCGGGAGAGCAGTACTTC. This gives the protein CASSDAGTSPGEQYF.

The V call is TRBV4-2, the J call TRBJ1-1, with D hard to call. The CDR3 runs 15 residues. V was clipped by 0 bases and J by 4 bases, with 12 bases between them. Per the germline V gene, CDR1 is LGHNA and CDR2 is YNFKEQ. The CDR3 DNA reads TGTGCCAGCAGCCAAGATCGGTCACAGAGCACTGAAGCTTTCTTT. Amino acids: CASSQDRSQSTEAFF.

The gene calls are TRBV24-1 and TRBJ2-1; 14 bases fit TRBD2. The CDR3 has 15 residues. Trimming at V came to 4 bases and at J to 8 bases, leaving 3 bases not matched to a gene. Germline V gene data show CDR1 as KGHDR and CDR2 as SFDVKD. CDR3 nucleotides: TGTGCCACCAGTGACTCGGGACTAGCGGGGGATGAGCAGTTCTTC. Its protein product is CATSDSGLAGDEQFF.

The V gene is TRBV30, the J gene TRBJ2-6, with TRBD1 matching 7 bases. The CDR3 covers 15 residues. J lost 0 bases, V lost 2 bases, and 1 base had no gene match. From germline, CDR1 is GTSNPN and CDR2 SVGIG (reference sequence). CDR3 loop: CAWSTGDSGANVLTF. DNA of the CDR3: TGTGCCTGGAGTACAGGGGACTCTGGGGCCAACGTCCTGACTTTC. The whole variable domain, filled in from reference TRBV30 and TRBJ2-6, reads SQTIHQWPATLVQPVGSPLSLECTVEGTSNPNLYWYRQAAGRGLQLLFYSVGIGQISSEVPQNLSASRPQDRQFILSSKKLLLSDSGFYLCAWSTGDSGANVLTFGAGSRLTVL.

The V and J genes are TRBV19 and TRBJ2-7, with TRBD2 matching over 14 bases. This CDR3 is built from 15 residues. Germline values: CDR1 LNHDA, CDR2 SQIVND (reference sequence). V gave up 4 bases and J gave up 9 bases; unmatched junction bases: 8. CDR3 region: CASSTSAGTSGGQYF. The CDR3 DNA reads as TGTGCCAGTAGTACCTCAGCCGGGACTAGCGGGGGGCAGTACTTC.

The V and J genes are TRBV30 and TRBJ2-4, with D unresolved. Germline CDR1 reads GTSNPN; CDR2 reads SVGIG (reference sequence). The CDR3 is made up of 15 amino acids. The V and J ends lost 1 base and 0 bases respectively, with 10 bases between them. DNA of the CDR3: TGTGCCTGGAGTGATGAGGCCCTAGCCAAAAACATTCAGTACTTC. Translating it yields CAWSDEALAKNIQYF.

Many counts were recorded for this clone. The chain recombines TRBV11-2 with TRBJ1-1; no clear D gene. Germline CDR1 SGHAT, CDR2 FQNNGV. CDR3 length equals 13 residues. Trimming removed 1 base at V and 1 base at J, with 4 bases between. DNA for the CDR3: TGTGCCAGCAGCTTAGCCCGGAACACTGAAGCTTTCTTT. The encoded protein is CASSLARNTEAFF.

The chain carries TRBV28 and TRBJ1-1; D unclear. The CDR3 has 14 amino acids. Germline lookup yields CDR1 MDHEN and CDR2 SYDVKM. Trimming shortened V by 5 bases and J by 1 base, and 11 bases separated the two germline ends. The chain's CDR3 is CASSLGPRNTEAFF. Written as DNA, the CDR3 is TGTGCCAGCAGTCTCGGGCCTCGGAACACTGAAGCTTTCTTT.

The J gene is TRBJ2-1, the V gene TRBV4-1; TRBD1 aligns across 7 bases. The CDR3 has 16 amino acids. After removal of 3 bases from V and 4 bases from J, the junction contained 9 bases not matched to a gene. The germline V gene has CDR1 MGHRA and CDR2 YSYEKL. The CDR3 protein is CASSQFRDSLYNEQFF. Here the CDR3 DNA reads TGCGCCAGCAGCCAGTTTCGGGACAGCCTTTACAATGAGCAGTTCTTC.

This clone was picked up a small number of times. This chain joins TRBV5-6 and TRBJ2-3; D is undetermined. Trimming cost V 5 bases and J 2 bases, with 6 bases left between them. Germline V gene sequence: CDR1 SGHDT, CDR2 YYEEEE. This CDR3 is built from 12 residues. As DNA, the CDR3 is TGTGCCAGCAGGCTTTACACAGATACGCAGTATTTT. This sequence encodes CASRLYTDTQYF.